A single sample gave rise to the 3 T cell receptor beta chains below, sequenced in a study of shared clonotypes between healthy human individuals. The data were produced by immunoSEQ multiplex PCR, yet TCRdb's version contains in-frame clones alone and is incomplete. The sample has 750,000 to 1,000,000 clones, more than 85% seen once. CD45RO-negative, CCR7-positively selected cells formed the naive CD8 fraction, excluding terminally differentiated effector memory CD45RA+ cells. Sequencing input: naive CD8+ T cells sorted from blood. Receptors were obtained from a man in his thirties or forties in good health.

The chain couples TRBV7-2 to TRBJ1-4, with D possibly TRBD1 on 6 matching bases. Germline CDR1 reads SGHTA; CDR2 reads FQGNSA. CDR3 length: 14 amino acids. V lost 4 bases and J 3 bases, leaving 9 bases between the germline ends. CDR3 in amino acids: CASSWDTSNEKLFF. The CDR3 DNA reads TGTGCCAGCAGCTGGGACACTTCTAATGAAAAACTGTTTTTT. Supplemented by reference TRBV7-2 and TRBJ1-4, the full variable domain reads GAGVSQSPSNKVTEKGKDVELRCDPISGHTALYWYRQSLGQGLEFLIYFQGNSAPDKSGLPSDRFSAERTGGSVSTLTIQRTQQEDSAVYLCASSWDTSNEKLFFGSGTQLSVL.

CDR3 in DNA: TGTGCCAGCAGCTTCGGAGCGGGAGCGAGCTATGAGCAGTTCTTC. Encoded protein: CASSFGAGASYEQFF. V usage is TRBV7-9 and J usage is TRBJ2-1; 8 bases agree with TRBD2. The germline V gene encodes CDR1 SEHNR and CDR2 FQNEAQ (reference sequence). The length of the CDR3 is 15 residues. V was pared by 3 bases and J by 8 bases, with 9 bases of the junction left unmatched.

This chain joins TRBV27 and TRBJ2-7, with TRBD2 matching over 14 bases. Germline assignment: CDR1 MNHEY and CDR2 SMNVEV (reference sequence). V lost 4 bases to trimming and J lost 6 bases; unmatched junction nucleotides: 5. The CDR3 has 15 residues. CDR3 sequence: CASSSGLAGVIEQYF. CDR3 coding DNA: TGTGCCAGCAGTTCGGGACTAGCGGGAGTGATCGAGCAGTACTTC.